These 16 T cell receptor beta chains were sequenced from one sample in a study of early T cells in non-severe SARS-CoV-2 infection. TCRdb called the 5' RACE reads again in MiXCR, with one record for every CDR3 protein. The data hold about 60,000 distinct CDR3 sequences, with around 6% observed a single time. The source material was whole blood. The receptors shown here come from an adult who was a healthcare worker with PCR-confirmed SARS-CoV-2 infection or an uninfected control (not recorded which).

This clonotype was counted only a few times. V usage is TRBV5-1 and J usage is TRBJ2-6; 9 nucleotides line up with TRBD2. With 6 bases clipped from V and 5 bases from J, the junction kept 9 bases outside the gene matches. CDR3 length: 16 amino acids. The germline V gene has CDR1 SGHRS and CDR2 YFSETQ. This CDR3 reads CASKERGEFWANVLTF. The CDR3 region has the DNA TGCGCCAGCAAGGAGCGGGGGGAATTCTGGGCCAACGTCCTGACTTTC.

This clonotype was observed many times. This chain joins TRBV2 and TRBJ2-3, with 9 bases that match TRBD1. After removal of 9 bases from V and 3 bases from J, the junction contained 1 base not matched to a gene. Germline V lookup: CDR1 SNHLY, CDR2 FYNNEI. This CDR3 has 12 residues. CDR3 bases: TGTGCCAGGACAGGGGGTACAGATACGCAGTATTTT. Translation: CARTGGTDTQYF.

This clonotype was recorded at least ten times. CDR3 residues: CSAKDSQFNYGYTF. As DNA, the CDR3 is TGCAGTGCGAAAGACAGCCAATTTAACTATGGCTACACCTTC. J is TRBJ1-2 and V is TRBV20-1, with D perhaps matching TRBD1 (5 bases). Germline-derived CDR1 and CDR2 are DFQATT and SNEGSKA (reference sequence). The CDR3 has 14 residues. V was clipped by 6 bases and J by 1 base, with 15 bases between them.

The CDR3 DNA follows: TGTGCCACCAGCATCTTTTCGGGCAGAAACACTGAAGCTTTCTTT. Encoded protein: CATSIFSGRNTEAFF. The chain combines TRBV15 with TRBJ1-1; D gene ambiguous. The CDR3 sequence is 15 residues long. Per germline, CDR1 LNHNV and CDR2 YYDKDF (reference sequence). The V end lost 4 bases, the J end lost 2 bases, and 14 bases lay between the germline ends.

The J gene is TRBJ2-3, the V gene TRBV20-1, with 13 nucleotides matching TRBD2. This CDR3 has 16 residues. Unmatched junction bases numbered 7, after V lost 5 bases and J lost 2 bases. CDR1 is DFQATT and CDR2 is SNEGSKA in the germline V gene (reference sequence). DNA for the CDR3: TGCAGTGCTCCCCGACTAGCGGGGGGCATCACAGATACGCAGTATTTT. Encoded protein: CSAPRLAGGITDTQYF.

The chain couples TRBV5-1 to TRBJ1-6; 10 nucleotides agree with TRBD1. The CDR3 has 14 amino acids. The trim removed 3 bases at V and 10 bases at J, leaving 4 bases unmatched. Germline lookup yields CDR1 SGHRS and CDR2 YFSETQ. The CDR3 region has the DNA TGCGCCAGCAGCTGGGGGGACAGGGGATCACCCCTCCACTTT. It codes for CASSWGDRGSPLHF.

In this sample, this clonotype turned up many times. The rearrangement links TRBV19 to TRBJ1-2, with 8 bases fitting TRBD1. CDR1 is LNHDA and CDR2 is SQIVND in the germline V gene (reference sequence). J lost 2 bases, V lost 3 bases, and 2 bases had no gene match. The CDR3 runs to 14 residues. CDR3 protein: CASSIPGGNYGYTF. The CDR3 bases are TGTGCCAGTAGTATTCCAGGGGGCAACTATGGCTACACCTTC. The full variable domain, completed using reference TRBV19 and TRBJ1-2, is DGGITQSPKYLFRKEGQNVTLSCEQNLNHDAMYWYRQDPGQGLRLIYYSQIVNDFQKGDIAEGYSVSREKKESFPLTVTSAQKNPTAFYLCASSIPGGNYGYTFGSGTRLTVV.

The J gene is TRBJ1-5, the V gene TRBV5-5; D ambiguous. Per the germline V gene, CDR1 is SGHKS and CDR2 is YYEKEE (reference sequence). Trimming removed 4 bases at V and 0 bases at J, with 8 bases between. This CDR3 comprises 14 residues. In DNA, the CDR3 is TGTGCCAGCAGCCCACAGAATAGCAATCAGCCCCAGCATTTT. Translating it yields CASSPQNSNQPQHF.

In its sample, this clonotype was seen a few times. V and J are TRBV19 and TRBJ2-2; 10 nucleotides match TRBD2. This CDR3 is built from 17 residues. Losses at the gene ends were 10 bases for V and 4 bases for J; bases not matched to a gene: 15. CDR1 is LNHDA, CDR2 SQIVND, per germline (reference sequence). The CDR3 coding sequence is TGTGCCACCGTGAAGAGCGGGAGGGCCTGGGGCACCGGGGAGCTGTTTTTT. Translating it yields CATVKSGRAWGTGELFF.

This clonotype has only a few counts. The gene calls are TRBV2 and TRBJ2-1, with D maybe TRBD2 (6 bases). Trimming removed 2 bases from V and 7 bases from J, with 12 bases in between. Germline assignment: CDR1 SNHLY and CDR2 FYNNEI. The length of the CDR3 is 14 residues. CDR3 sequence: CASSERLVSNEQFF. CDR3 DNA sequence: TGTGCCAGCAGTGAACGACTAGTGTCGAATGAGCAGTTCTTC.

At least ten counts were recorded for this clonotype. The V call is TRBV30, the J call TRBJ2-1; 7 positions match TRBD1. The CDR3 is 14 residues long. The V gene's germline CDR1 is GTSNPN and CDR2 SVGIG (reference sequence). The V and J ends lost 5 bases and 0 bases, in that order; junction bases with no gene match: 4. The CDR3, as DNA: TGTGCCTGGCTCCGGGACAGCTCCTACAATGAGCAGTTCTTC. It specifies CAWLRDSSYNEQFF.

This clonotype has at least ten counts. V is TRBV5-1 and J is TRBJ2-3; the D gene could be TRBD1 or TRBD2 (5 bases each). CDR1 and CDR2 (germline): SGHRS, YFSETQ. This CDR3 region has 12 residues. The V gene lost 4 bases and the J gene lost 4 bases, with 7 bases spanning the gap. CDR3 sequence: CASSPGPDTQYF. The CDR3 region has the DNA TGCGCCAGCAGCCCGGGGCCAGATACGCAGTATTTT.

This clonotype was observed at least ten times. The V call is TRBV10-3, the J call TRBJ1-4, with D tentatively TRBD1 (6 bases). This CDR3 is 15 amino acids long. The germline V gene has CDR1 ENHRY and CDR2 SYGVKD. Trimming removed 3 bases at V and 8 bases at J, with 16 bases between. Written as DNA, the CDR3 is TGTGCCATCAGTGATAGGGGGGAAAGCTTCGAAAAACTGTTTTTT. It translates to CAISDRGESFEKLFF.

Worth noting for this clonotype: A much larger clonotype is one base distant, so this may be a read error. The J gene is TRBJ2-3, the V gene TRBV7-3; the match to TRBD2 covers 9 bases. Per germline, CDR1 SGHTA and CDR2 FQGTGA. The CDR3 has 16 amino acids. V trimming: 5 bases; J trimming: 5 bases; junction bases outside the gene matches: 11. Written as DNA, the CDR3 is TGTGCCAGCAGCCCCAACTCCGGCGGGGGGGGAGATACGCAGTATTTT. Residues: CASSPNSGGGGDTQYF.

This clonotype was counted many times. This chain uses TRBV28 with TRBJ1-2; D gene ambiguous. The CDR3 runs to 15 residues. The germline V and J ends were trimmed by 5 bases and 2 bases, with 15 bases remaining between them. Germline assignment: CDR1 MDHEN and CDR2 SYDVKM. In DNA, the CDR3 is TGTGCCAGCAGTCCTAGCCCGGGTGGAAACTATGGCTACACCTTC. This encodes CASSPSPGGNYGYTF.

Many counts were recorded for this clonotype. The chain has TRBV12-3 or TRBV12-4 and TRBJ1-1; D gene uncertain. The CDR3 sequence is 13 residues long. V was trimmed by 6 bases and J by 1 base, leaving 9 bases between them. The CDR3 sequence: CASSRETNTEAFF. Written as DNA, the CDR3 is TGTGCCAGCAGCCGGGAGACGAACACTGAAGCTTTCTTT.